This TCR beta chain comes out of a study of T cell changes during pregnancy in multiple sclerosis. Assay: immunoSEQ multiplex PCR; the TCRdb copy retains only in-frame clones and omits some. The table includes about 59,000 clones, around 91% detected once. Here the sequenced sample was peripheral blood, taken in the third trimester of pregnancy. The clonotype comes from a female donor in good health, enrolled as a control in a pregnancy study.

CDR3 coding DNA: TGTGCCTCGAAGGGGACTAGCGGGACGAACACCGGGGAGCTGTTTTTT. This translates into CASKGTSGTNTGELFF. The chain employs TRBV18 and TRBJ2-2, with 13 bases that match TRBD2. Trimming took 11 bases from V and 0 from J; bases not matched to a gene: 6. In germline, CDR1 is KGHSH, CDR2 LQKENI. The CDR3 extends over 16 amino acids.